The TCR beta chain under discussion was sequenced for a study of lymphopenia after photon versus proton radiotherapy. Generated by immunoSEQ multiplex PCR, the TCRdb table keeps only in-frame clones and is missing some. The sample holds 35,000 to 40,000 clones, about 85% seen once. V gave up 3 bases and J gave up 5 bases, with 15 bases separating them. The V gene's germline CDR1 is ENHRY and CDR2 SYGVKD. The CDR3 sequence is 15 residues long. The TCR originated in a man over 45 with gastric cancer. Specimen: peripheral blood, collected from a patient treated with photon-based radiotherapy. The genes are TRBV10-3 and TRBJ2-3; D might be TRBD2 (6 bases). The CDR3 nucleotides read TGTGCCATCAGTGACCCGGGACTTGCGATAGATACGCAGTATTTT. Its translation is CAISDPGLAIDTQYF.